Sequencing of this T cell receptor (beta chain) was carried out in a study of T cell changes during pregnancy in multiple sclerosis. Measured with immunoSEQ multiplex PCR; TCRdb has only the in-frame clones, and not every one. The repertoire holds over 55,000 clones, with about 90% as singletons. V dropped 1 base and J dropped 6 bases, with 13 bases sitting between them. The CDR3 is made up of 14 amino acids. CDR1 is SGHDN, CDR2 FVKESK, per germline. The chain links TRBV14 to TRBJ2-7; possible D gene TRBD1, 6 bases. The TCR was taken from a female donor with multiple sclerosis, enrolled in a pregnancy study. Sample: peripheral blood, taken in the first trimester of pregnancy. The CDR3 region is CASSQGQVGSEQYF. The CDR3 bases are TGTGCCAGCAGCCAAGGACAGGTGGGCAGCGAGCAGTACTTC.